This is a list of T cell receptor beta chains from one sample in a study of T cell responses to AZD1222 COVID-19 vaccine. Assay used: immunoSEQ multiplex PCR; TCRdb lists only in-frame clones, some missing. The sample yields about 42,000 clones, about 87% seen once. Sequenced material: peripheral blood, taken 28 days after the second AZD1222 dose. These receptors all come from an adult who received the AZD1222 COVID-19 vaccine. Both conserved end residues are part of each CDR3. D genes are given only for firm matches. Only part of the rows carry a size: once, few, many, or a class if the clone is expanded.

J gene: TRBJ1-3; D gene: TRBD1; V gene: TRBV23-1; clone size: .; CDR3 protein: CASSPRTGAGNTIYF; CDR3 DNA: TGCGCCAGCAGTCCGCGGACAGGGGCTGGAAACACCATATATTTT
J gene: TRBJ1-5; D gene: .; V gene: TRBV6-5; clone size: .; CDR3 protein: CASTSGQPNQPQHF; CDR3 DNA: TGTGCCAGCACCTCTGGACAGCCCAATCAGCCCCAGCATTTT
J gene: TRBJ1-5; D gene: .; V gene: TRBV29-1; clone size: .; CDR3 protein: CSVGGGDNQPQHF; CDR3 DNA: TGCAGCGTTGGGGGAGGAGACAATCAGCCCCAGCATTTT
J gene: TRBJ1-2; D gene: .; V gene: TRBV7-9; clone size: .; CDR3 protein: CASSLGRDIGYGYTF; CDR3 DNA: TGTGCCAGCAGCTTAGGGCGGGACATAGGCTATGGCTACACCTTC
J gene: TRBJ2-1; D gene: .; V gene: TRBV1; clone size: few; CDR3 protein: CTSSQDRGGPQPSYNEQFF; CDR3 DNA: TGCACCAGCAGCCAGGACCGGGGGGGTCCTCAACCCTCCTACAATGAGCAGTTCTTC
J gene: TRBJ2-2; D gene: .; V gene: TRBV12-2; clone size: .; CDR3 protein: CASRTDSGRDTGELFF; CDR3 DNA: TGTGCAAGTCGCACCGACTCTGGGCGGGACACCGGGGAGCTGTTTTTT
J gene: TRBJ2-7; D gene: .; V gene: TRBV12-5; clone size: .; CDR3 protein: CASGPALTSYEQYF; CDR3 DNA: TGTGCTAGTGGCCCCGCCCTTACCTCCTACGAGCAGTACTTC
J gene: TRBJ2-5; D gene: .; V gene: TRBV12-3/TRBV12-4; clone size: .; CDR3 protein: CASSPGEETQYF; CDR3 DNA: TGTGCCAGCAGTCCGGGGGAGGAGACCCAGTACTTC
J gene: TRBJ2-7; D gene: TRBD2; V gene: TRBV15; clone size: .; CDR3 protein: CATSTQRGYSYEQYF; CDR3 DNA: TGTGCCACCAGCACCCAGCGGGGATACTCCTACGAGCAGTACTTC
J gene: TRBJ1-3; D gene: .; V gene: TRBV5-6; clone size: .; CDR3 protein: CASSMDSSYSGNTIYF; CDR3 DNA: TGTGCCAGCAGCATGGACAGTTCCTACTCTGGAAACACCATATATTTT
J gene: TRBJ1-6; D gene: .; V gene: TRBV27; clone size: once; CDR3 protein: CASGWGALDSPLHF; CDR3 DNA: TGTGCCAGTGGGTGGGGAGCTTTAGATTCACCCCTCCACTTT
J gene: TRBJ1-2; D gene: .; V gene: TRBV5-4; clone size: .; CDR3 protein: CASSLERLGVGYTF; CDR3 DNA: TGTGCCAGCAGCTTGGAACGGCTCGGCGTTGGCTACACCTTC
J gene: TRBJ2-5; D gene: TRBD2; V gene: TRBV6-5; clone size: .; CDR3 protein: CASTFWAGRGETQYF; CDR3 DNA: TGTGCCAGCACGTTTTGGGCAGGGAGGGGAGAGACCCAGTACTTC
J gene: TRBJ2-3; D gene: .; V gene: TRBV10-3; clone size: .; CDR3 protein: CAISGGGLTDTQYF; CDR3 DNA: TGTGCCATCAGTGGCGGCGGGCTGACAGATACGCAGTATTTT
J gene: TRBJ1-4; D gene: TRBD1; V gene: TRBV4-2; clone size: .; CDR3 protein: CASSPRTGVEKLFF; CDR3 DNA: TGTGCCAGCAGCCCACGGACAGGGGTCGAAAAACTGTTTTTT
J gene: TRBJ1-5; D gene: TRBD1; V gene: TRBV11-2; clone size: .; CDR3 protein: CASSPGTGNPYSNQPQHF; CDR3 DNA: TGTGCCAGCAGCCCCGGGACAGGGAACCCCTATAGCAATCAGCCCCAGCATTTT
J gene: TRBJ2-2; D gene: .; V gene: TRBV20-1; clone size: .; CDR3 protein: CSASSGLNTGELFF; CDR3 DNA: TGCAGTGCTAGTTCGGGGCTCAACACCGGGGAGCTGTTTTTT
J gene: TRBJ2-1; D gene: .; V gene: TRBV7-2; clone size: .; CDR3 protein: CASSLAYIDEQFF; CDR3 DNA: TGTGCCAGCAGCTTAGCCTATATCGATGAGCAGTTCTTC
J gene: TRBJ2-3; D gene: .; V gene: TRBV3-1/TRBV3-2; clone size: .; CDR3 protein: CASSQGTISTDTQYF; CDR3 DNA: TGTGCCAGCAGCCAAGGGACTATTAGCACAGATACGCAGTATTTT
J gene: TRBJ2-1; D gene: .; V gene: TRBV4-2; clone size: few; CDR3 protein: CASSQFSSGTANNEQFF; CDR3 DNA: TGTGCCAGCAGCCAATTCTCCTCCGGGACGGCTAACAATGAGCAGTTCTTC
J gene: TRBJ2-7; D gene: .; V gene: TRBV5-1; clone size: .; CDR3 protein: CASSLQGDPYEQYF; CDR3 DNA: TGCGCCAGCAGCTTGCAGGGAGACCCCTACGAGCAGTACTTC
J gene: TRBJ2-1; D gene: .; V gene: TRBV5-1; clone size: once; CDR3 protein: CASSPWLDGRVQFF; CDR3 DNA: TGCGCCAGCAGCCCCTGGTTGGACGGACGTGTGCAGTTCTTC
J gene: TRBJ2-7; D gene: TRBD1; V gene: TRBV7-6; clone size: once; CDR3 protein: CASSPGTGGVEQYF; CDR3 DNA: TGTGCCAGCAGCCCCGGGACAGGGGGCGTCGAGCAGTACTTC
J gene: TRBJ1-4; D gene: .; V gene: TRBV6-5; clone size: few; CDR3 protein: CASSYSRREKLFF; CDR3 DNA: TGTGCCAGCAGTTACTCCCGACGAGAAAAACTGTTTTTT
J gene: TRBJ2-1; D gene: .; V gene: TRBV4-2; clone size: once; CDR3 protein: CASSQDSAKGGNEQFF; CDR3 DNA: TGTGCCAGCAGCCAAGATAGCGCAAAAGGGGGCAATGAGCAGTTCTTC
J gene: TRBJ2-2; D gene: TRBD1; V gene: TRBV7-2; clone size: .; CDR3 protein: CASRKSRDRGRNTGELFF; CDR3 DNA: TGTGCCAGCAGAAAGTCCCGGGACAGGGGAAGAAACACCGGGGAGCTGTTTTTT
J gene: TRBJ1-4; D gene: .; V gene: TRBV9; clone size: .; CDR3 protein: CASSVGGLGEKLFF; CDR3 DNA: TGTGCCAGCAGCGTGGGGGGGCTCGGTGAAAAACTGTTTTTT
J gene: TRBJ2-7; D gene: TRBD2; V gene: TRBV6-5; clone size: .; CDR3 protein: CASSSGTSGRALEQYF; CDR3 DNA: TGTGCCAGCAGTTCGGGGACTAGCGGGAGGGCTCTCGAGCAGTACTTC
J gene: TRBJ2-3; D gene: .; V gene: TRBV5-1; clone size: .; CDR3 protein: CASSSPTDTQYF; CDR3 DNA: TGCGCCAGCAGCTCGCCCACGGATACGCAGTATTTT
J gene: TRBJ1-2; D gene: .; V gene: TRBV30; clone size: .; CDR3 protein: CAWSMEYGYTF; CDR3 DNA: TGTGCCTGGAGTATGGAATATGGCTACACCTTC